This T cell receptor beta chain was profiled in a study of blood T cell repertoires in COVID-19. Participants came from roughly 25 US areas, aged about 18 to 90 years. Participants' own reports of clinical history determined their cohort assignment. In Cohort 3, a recovered donor had either two negative PCRs, clearance, or symptom resolution. Trimming cost V 8 bases and J 5 bases; bases outside gene matches: 19. CDR3 length: 18 residues. Germline V gene lookup returns CDR1 MGHRA and CDR2 YSYEKL. Profiled with immunoSEQ multiplex PCR; TCRdb holds only in-frame clones, not every one. The sample records hundreds of thousands of clones, 75% to 90% being singletons.

This TCR derives from a man aged 40-49 years who had recovered from COVID-19. What was sequenced was PBMCs or T cells enriched from blood (not recorded which). The gene calls are TRBV4-1 and TRBJ2-1, with 9 bases fitting TRBD2. CDR3 nucleotides: TGCGCCAGCCAAAAGGTTAGTGGAAGCGGGGGGCCCCACAATGAGCAGTTCTTC. Translating gives CASQKVSGSGGPHNEQFF.